This TCR beta chain derives from a study of monozygotic twins with inflammatory bowel disease. Notes on the study in general: Differing T cell subtypes remained indistinguishable. Support was absent for any single strong signal or clonotype linked to IBD.

cDNA encoding TCRalpha and TCRbeta underwent two nested PCRs of approximately 17 and 9 cycles, each of which was followed by bead purification. TCRdb reanalyzed the 5' RACE reads, giving one entry per CDR3 protein sequence and no DNA. This listing includes 110,000 or so distinct CDR3 sequences. Concerning this clonotype: Its target is not known.

CDR3 size: 17 residues. CDR1 SGHVS and CDR2 FQNEAQ come from the germline V gene. The sequence came from a human donor with ulcerative colitis or Crohn's disease, or a healthy co-twin of an affected twin (not recorded which). This sequence joins TRBV7-8 and TRBJ2-7; absent DNA, TCRdb's TRBD2 call cannot be checked. Sequencing was performed on blood. This CDR3 reads CASSLGALAVPSYEQYF.